The 31 T cell receptor beta chains below were found in one sample sequenced in a study of CD4 T cells in relation to SARS-CoV-2 and coronaviruses. Profiling relied on immunoSEQ multiplex PCR, and the TCRdb table lists in-frame clones only, not all of them. Counted here are about 19,000 clones, around 77% occurring once; the ten biggest clones make up 15% to 17%. Their antigens are not known. CD4+ T cells from unexposed donors were obtained before the COVID-19 pandemic (2011-2018). Isolation of CD4+ T cells took place after less than 13 days in culture. Material: CD4+ T cells from PBMCs, cultured in vitro. All receptors come from a human donor in good health.

This clone was picked up one time. The gene calls are TRBV24-1 and TRBJ2-5, with TRBD1 matching over 9 bases. Germline-derived CDR1 and CDR2 are KGHDR and SFDVKD. The CDR3 has 13 amino acids. V lost 9 bases, J lost 5 bases, and 6 bases stayed unmatched. The CDR3 bases are TGTGCCACCGGAGGACAGGGGTTGGAGACCCAGTACTTC. Its translation: CATGGQGLETQYF.

This chain uses TRBV5-8 with TRBJ1-1; a possible D gene is TRBD1 (5 bases). The V gene's germline CDR1 is SGHTS and CDR2 YDEGEE. There are 14 residues in the CDR3. V lost 1 base to trimming and J lost 5 bases, with 12 bases between them. The CDR3: CASSLLGVVTEAFF. CDR3 bases: TGTGCCAGCAGCTTGTTGGGGGTTGTGACTGAAGCTTTCTTT.

This clone was seen more than once but under ten times. The rearrangement joins TRBV2 to TRBJ1-2, with a tentative D call TRBD1 (6 bases). Germline CDR1 and CDR2: SNHLY and FYNNEI. This CDR3 has 14 residues. The germline V and J ends were trimmed by 7 bases and 6 bases, with 18 bases remaining between them. The CDR3 is CASTTLGGGDGYTF. DNA of the CDR3: TGTGCCAGCACCACTCTCGGGGGGGGCGATGGCTACACCTTC.

The V call is TRBV6-1, the J call TRBJ2-1; 7 bases fit TRBD2. With V trimmed by 2 bases and J by 0 bases, 4 bases remained unmatched. Germline lookup yields CDR1 MNHNS and CDR2 SASEGT. The CDR3 sequence is 16 residues long. CDR3 region: CASSELGGSSYNEQFF. CDR3 nucleotide sequence: TGTGCCAGCAGTGAACTTGGCGGGAGCTCCTACAATGAGCAGTTCTTC.

This clone was detected only a few times. The rearrangement joins TRBV24-1 to TRBJ1-2; 7 bases match TRBD1. Germline V lookup: CDR1 KGHDR, CDR2 SFDVKD. CDR3 length: 12 residues. With 5 bases clipped from V and 7 bases from J, the junction kept 3 bases outside the gene matches. The CDR3 DNA reads as TGTGCCACCAGTGCGGGACAGCTTGGCTACACCTTC. It yields the protein CATSAGQLGYTF.

The genes are TRBV3-1 (or the pseudogene TRBV3-2) and TRBJ1-2, with 8 bases lining up with TRBD1. This CDR3 contains 15 residues. The junction had 13 bases not matched to a gene; V was cut back by 4 bases and J by 9 bases. Germline lookup yields CDR1 LGHDT and CDR2 YNNKEL (reference sequence). CDR3 region: CASSRSGTGPMSYTF. The CDR3 DNA sequence: TGTGCCAGCAGCCGATCCGGGACAGGTCCTATGAGCTACACCTTC.

The rearrangement joins TRBV11-2 to TRBJ1-6; D gene ambiguous. This CDR3 spans 12 amino acids. Trimming took off 5 bases at V and 14 bases at J, with 13 bases between the two ends. Germline values: CDR1 SGHAT, CDR2 FQNNGV. CDR3 sequence (DNA): TGTGCCAGCAGCCTTTCCCGCGATTCCCTCCACTTT. Protein: CASSLSRDSLHF.

The genes are TRBV6-2 or TRBV6-3 and TRBJ1-2, with a possible D match to TRBD1 (6 bases). In germline, CDR1 is MNHEY, CDR2 SVGEGT. CDR3 length: 13 amino acids. V was cut by 2 bases and J by 4 bases, with 8 bases left in between. The CDR3: CASSYTGIYGYTF. In DNA form, the CDR3 reads TGTGCCAGCAGTTACACAGGGATCTATGGCTACACCTTC.

The chain carries TRBV7-9 and TRBJ2-1; D could derive from TRBD1 or TRBD2 (6 bases each). This CDR3 is built from 14 residues. Trimming removed 5 bases from V and 8 bases from J, with 16 bases in between. Germline CDR1 reads SEHNR; CDR2 reads FQNEAQ (reference sequence). The CDR3 DNA sequence: TGTGCCAGCAGCCCGGGGGCTTGGAGCGATGAGCAGTTCTTC. It is translated as CASSPGAWSDEQFF.

The CDR3: CASANLDQQYF. The CDR3 DNA reads as TGTGCCAGCGCGAATCTAGACCAGCAGTACTTC. V gene TRBV6-5 combines with J gene TRBJ2-7; D gene uncertain. The germline V and J ends were trimmed by 8 bases and 8 bases, with 13 bases remaining between them. The CDR3 has 11 amino acids. Germline loops: CDR1 MNHEY, CDR2 SVGAGI.

Only a few counts were recorded for this clone. The CDR3 is CASSSGGQGDTEAFF. The CDR3 nucleotides read TGTGCCAGCAGCTCCGGGGGCCAGGGAGACACTGAAGCTTTCTTT. The V call is TRBV5-4, the J call TRBJ1-1; maybe TRBD1 (6 bases). Trimming removed 3 bases at V and 3 bases at J, with 15 bases between. CDR1 is SGHNT and CDR2 is YYREEE in the germline V gene (reference sequence). The CDR3 is 15 amino acids.

J is TRBJ1-5 and V is TRBV30; D gene ambiguous. The germline V gene has CDR1 GTSNPN and CDR2 SVGIG (reference sequence). With 0 bases removed from V and 3 bases from J, the gap between germline ends came to 6 bases. This CDR3 is 13 amino acids long. The CDR3 loop is CAWSVEINQPQHF. CDR3 nucleotide sequence: TGTGCCTGGAGTGTGGAAATCAATCAGCCCCAGCATTTT.

V usage is TRBV28 and J usage is TRBJ2-3, with 7 positions matching TRBD2. This CDR3 spans 16 amino acids. Germline CDR1 and CDR2: MDHEN and SYDVKM. The J segment lost 4 bases and the V segment lost 7 bases, leaving 14 bases of the junction unmatched. CDR3 nucleotide sequence: TGTGCCAGCACCACCCTGGGCCCCGCGGGAGCAGATACGCAGTATTTT. It translates to CASTTLGPAGADTQYF.

The chain is built from TRBV7-9 and TRBJ2-5; no clear D gene. This CDR3 region has 13 residues. The germline gives CDR1 SEHNR, CDR2 FQNEAQ (reference sequence). Trimming left V 2 bases short and J 3 bases short, with 7 bases between. DNA of the CDR3: TGTGCCAGCAGCTTATGGGCAGAAGAGACCCAGTACTTC. It codes for CASSLWAEETQYF. Drawing the rest from reference TRBV7-9 and TRBJ2-5, the complete variable domain is DTGVSQNPRHKITKRGQNVTFRCDPISEHNRLYWYRQTLGQGPEFLTYFQNEAQLEKSRLLSDRFSAERPKGSFSTLEIQRTEQGDSAMYLCASSLWAEETQYFGPGTRLLVL.

This chain connects TRBV30 to TRBJ2-3, with 8 bases identical to TRBD2. The CDR3 has 15 residues. Unmatched junction bases numbered 11, after V lost 5 bases and J lost 4 bases. Germline lookup yields CDR1 GTSNPN and CDR2 SVGIG (reference sequence). The CDR3 loop reads CAWGEAGDWADTQYF. CDR3 coding DNA: TGTGCCTGGGGTGAAGCGGGAGACTGGGCAGATACGCAGTATTTT. The full variable domain, in which reference TRBV30 and TRBJ2-3 provide the parts outside the CDR3, is SQTIHQWPATLVQPVGSPLSLECTVEGTSNPNLYWYRQAAGRGLQLLFYSVGIGQISSEVPQNLSASRPQDRQFILSSKKLLLSDSGFYLCAWGEAGDWADTQYFGPGTRLTVL.

The chain employs TRBV2 and TRBJ2-5; possible D gene TRBD1, 7 bases. Trimming pared 7 bases from V and 5 bases from J, leaving 17 bases between. This CDR3 region has 14 residues. Germline V gives CDR1 SNHLY, CDR2 FYNNEI. The CDR3 spells CASIPQGGGETQYF. The CDR3 coding sequence is TGTGCCAGCATTCCCCAGGGGGGCGGGGAGACCCAGTACTTC.

The gene calls are TRBV28 and TRBJ2-5; 9 bases match TRBD1. The CDR3 length is 16 residues. With 4 bases clipped from V and 5 bases from J, the junction kept 11 bases outside the gene matches. Germline V gene sequence: CDR1 MDHEN, CDR2 SYDVKM. The CDR3 protein is CASSYTTQGAGETQYF. CDR3 in DNA: TGTGCCAGCAGTTACACTACACAGGGGGCCGGGGAGACCCAGTACTTC.

The chain links TRBV20-1 to TRBJ1-1; weak D call: TRBD1 (6 bases). V was pared by 3 bases and J by 2 bases, with 13 bases between. Germline-derived CDR1 and CDR2 are DFQATT and SNEGSKA (reference sequence). CDR3 length equals 14 residues. The CDR3 DNA reads as TGCAGTGCTAGTTTGGGACATTTAAACACTGAAGCTTTCTTT. Its protein is CSASLGHLNTEAFF.

V usage is TRBV19 and J usage is TRBJ1-1; D is unclear. The germline CDR1 and CDR2 sequences are LNHDA and SQIVND (reference sequence). Deletions cut 4 bases from V and 3 bases from J, with 6 bases between. The CDR3 loop spans 12 amino acids. The CDR3 DNA follows: TGTGCCAGTAGTAGGACCTACACTGAAGCTTTCTTT. Translated: CASSRTYTEAFF.

The gene calls are TRBV18 and TRBJ1-2, with TRBD1 as a possible D gene (5 bases). The V gene lost 3 bases and the J gene lost 7 bases, with 12 bases spanning the gap. CDR1 KGHSH and CDR2 LQKENI come from the germline V gene. CDR3 size: 13 residues. CDR3 DNA sequence: TGTGCCAGCTCACCCCCCAGGGTAGGTGGCTACACCTTC. Amino acids: CASSPPRVGGYTF.

The chain employs TRBV19 and TRBJ2-5; tentative D call: TRBD1 (6 bases). CDR3 length: 14 amino acids. CDR1 is LNHDA and CDR2 is SQIVND in the germline V gene (reference sequence). The V gene lost 3 bases and the J gene lost 7 bases, with 15 bases spanning the gap. In DNA form, the CDR3 reads TGTGCCAGTAGTATTGAGGGGGTCGGTATGACCCAGTACTTC. This encodes CASSIEGVGMTQYF.

This clone has only one observation. Other DNA sequences in the sample encode the same CDR3. The chain combines TRBV11-2 with TRBJ1-1, with 7 bases lining up with TRBD1. The CDR3 covers 13 residues. V shed 9 bases, J shed 5 bases, and the junction held 9 bases outside the gene matches. The V gene's germline CDR1 is SGHAT and CDR2 FQNNGV. The CDR3 sequence: CASSEGAGTEAFF. CDR3 nucleotides: TGTGCCAGTAGCGAGGGGGCCGGGACTGAAGCTTTCTTT.

The chain recombines TRBV12-5 with TRBJ1-1; a possible D gene is TRBD1 (5 bases). Trimming shortened V by 0 bases and J by 4 bases, and 12 bases separated the two germline ends. The CDR3 is 15 residues long. Germline assignment: CDR1 LGHNT and CDR2 FRNRAP. The CDR3: CASGLVVRGSTEAFF. CDR3 nucleotide sequence: TGTGCTAGTGGTTTGGTCGTAAGGGGAAGCACTGAAGCTTTCTTT.

The chain has TRBV5-4 and TRBJ2-3; D is unclear. Trimming shortened V by 5 bases and J by 8 bases, and 12 bases separated the two germline ends. The CDR3 contains 12 residues. Germline CDR1 is SGHNT and CDR2 is YYREEE (reference sequence). The CDR3 reads CASRSDQGTQYF. The DNA of the CDR3 is TGTGCCAGCAGATCCGACCAAGGTACGCAGTATTTT.

V usage is TRBV7-8 and J usage is TRBJ2-2, with D hard to call. The CDR3 extends over 12 amino acids. The V gene lost 4 bases and the J gene lost 3 bases, with 3 bases spanning the gap. In germline, CDR1 is SGHVS, CDR2 FQNEAQ. CDR3 nucleotides: TGTGCCAGCAGCTCCGACACCGGGGAGCTGTTTTTT. As protein: CASSSDTGELFF.

The V call is TRBV5-1, the J call TRBJ2-5, with TRBD1 matching over 7 bases. The trim removed 1 base at V and 4 bases at J, leaving 10 bases unmatched. Germline CDR1 and CDR2: SGHRS and YFSETQ. The CDR3 runs to 16 residues. CDR3: CASSLLARGSGETQYF. In DNA, the CDR3 is TGCGCCAGCAGCTTGTTGGCCAGGGGGAGCGGAGAGACCCAGTACTTC.

This clone was found a few times. The rearrangement links TRBV5-5 to TRBJ1-1, with D maybe TRBD1 (6 bases). V was cut by 3 bases and J by 4 bases, with 16 bases left in between. From germline, CDR1 is SGHKS and CDR2 YYEKEE (reference sequence). The CDR3 covers 15 residues. The CDR3 nucleotides read TGTGCCAGCAGCTGGTCGGCCCAGGGGTCCACTGAAGCTTTCTTT. Protein product: CASSWSAQGSTEAFF.

This rearrangement joins TRBV19 to TRBJ1-4; D unresolved. V was cut by 6 bases and J by 7 bases, with 15 bases left in between. There are 14 residues in the CDR3. From germline, CDR1 is LNHDA and CDR2 SQIVND (reference sequence). The CDR3 spells CASRPSRGSEKLFF. CDR3 DNA sequence: TGTGCCAGTAGACCATCCCGAGGCAGTGAAAAACTGTTTTTT.

This clone was found a few times. The CDR3 DNA follows: TGTGCCAGCAGCTCCGGGACAGTAAGCTACGAGCAGTACTTC. The encoded protein is CASSSGTVSYEQYF. The V gene is TRBV5-6, the J gene TRBJ2-7; 7 bases are a match to TRBD1. Germline values: CDR1 SGHDT, CDR2 YYEEEE. The CDR3 consists of 14 residues. V gave up 3 bases and J gave up 3 bases; unmatched junction bases: 6.

The chain employs TRBV6-5 and TRBJ2-1; 10 nucleotides match TRBD1. CDR1 is MNHEY and CDR2 is SVGAGI in the germline V gene. Losses at the gene ends were 3 bases for V and 8 bases for J; bases not matched to a gene: 1. The CDR3 is 13 amino acids. The CDR3 nucleotides are TGTGCCAGCAGTTATGACAGGGGGCATGAGCAGTTCTTC. Translated, it gives CASSYDRGHEQFF.

This clone was counted a few times. The genes are TRBV19 and TRBJ1-2; D may be TRBD1 (5 bases). CDR1 is LNHDA, CDR2 SQIVND, per germline (reference sequence). V dropped 6 bases and J dropped 4 bases, with 18 bases sitting between them. The CDR3 has 15 residues. The CDR3 spells CASRTSMDMGYGYTF. DNA for the CDR3: TGTGCCAGTAGGACATCAATGGACATGGGCTATGGCTACACCTTC.